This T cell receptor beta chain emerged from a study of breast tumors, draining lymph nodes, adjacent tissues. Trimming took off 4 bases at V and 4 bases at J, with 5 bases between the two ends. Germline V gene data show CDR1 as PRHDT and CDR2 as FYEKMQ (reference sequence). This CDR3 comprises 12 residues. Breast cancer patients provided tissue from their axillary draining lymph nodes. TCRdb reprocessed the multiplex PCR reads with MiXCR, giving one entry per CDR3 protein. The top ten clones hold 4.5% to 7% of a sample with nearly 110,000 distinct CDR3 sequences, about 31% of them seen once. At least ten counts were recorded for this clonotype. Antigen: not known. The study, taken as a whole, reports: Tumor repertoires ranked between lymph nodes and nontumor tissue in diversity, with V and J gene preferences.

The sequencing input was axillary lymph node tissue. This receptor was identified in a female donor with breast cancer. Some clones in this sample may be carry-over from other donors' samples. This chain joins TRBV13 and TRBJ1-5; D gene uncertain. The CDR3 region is CASSSQNQPQHF. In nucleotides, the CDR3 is TGTGCCAGCAGCTCCCAGAATCAGCCCCAGCATTTT. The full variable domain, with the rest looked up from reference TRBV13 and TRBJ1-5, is AAGVIQSPRHLIKEKRETATLKCYPIPRHDTVYWYQQGPGQDPQFLISFYEKMQSDKGSIPDRFSAQQFSDYHSELNMSSLELGDSALYFCASSSQNQPQHFGDGTRLSIL.